By proportion, the clone carrying this T cell receptor (beta chain) is large. The antigen remains undetermined. The data were obtained in a study of T cell therapy after organ transplantation. Background on the study: A median of 1.92 x 10^8 CMV-specific T cells was infused in 2 to 6 doses. The study's findings and limits: CD8 clonality fold change after therapy inversely tracked pretherapy clonality. Nonresponder repertoires showed strong pretherapy expansions, barely changing post-therapy.

CDR1 is MDHEN, CDR2 SYDVKM, per germline. The V segment lost 3 bases and the J segment 2 bases; nucleotides outside the gene matches: 4. The CDR3 runs 16 residues. Method: immunoSEQ multiplex PCR; TCRdb's copy keeps in-frame clones and lacks some. This sample has about 6,000 clones; about 74% occur once, and the top ten carry approximately 30%. Time point in this sample: 4-8 weeks after completion of therapy. The TCR originated in a human patient who had received a solid organ transplant and had CMV disease. Some T cells may arise from the graft donor. This chain joins TRBV28 and TRBJ1-3, with 10 bases aligning to TRBD1. Material: CD8+ T cells from blood, obtained after autologous CMV-specific T cell therapy. For the CDR3, the DNA is TGTGCCAGCAGTTTGCGGACAGGGGGACCTGGAAACACCATATATTTT. The encoded protein is CASSLRTGGPGNTIYF.